A selection of T cell receptor beta chains follows, all from one sample in a study of blood T cell repertoires in COVID-19. The method was immunoSEQ multiplex PCR; TCRdb's version includes in-frame clones alone and lacks a portion of them. The profile shows 200,000 to 250,000 clones, roughly 86% of them singletons. Sample: peripheral blood. These receptor sequences come from a woman aged 55-69 years who had recovered from COVID-19. The conserved cysteine and the conserved F or W are not part of the CDR3 here. Fields, in order: J gene, V gene, CDR3 protein.

TRBJ1-1 TRBV5-4 ASSPMNTEAF
TRBJ1-6 TRBV18 ASSPGGPNSPLH
TRBJ1-2 TRBV9 ASSVGGGTYGYT
TRBJ1-2 TRBV7-9 ASSLQGTYGYT
TRBJ2-3 TRBV3-1/TRBV3-2 ASSLGLPPDTQY
TRBJ2-7 TRBV7-2 ASSLLAGGNYEQY
TRBJ2-7 TRBV4-1 ASSQGFAASGRYEQY
TRBJ2-7 TRBV18 ASSQGAYYEQY
TRBJ1-1 TRBV18 ASSPRQGGPEAF
TRBJ1-2 TRBV12-3/TRBV12-4 ASRGGQNYGYT
TRBJ2-5 TRBV7-2 ASSLGGTGREAQY
TRBJ1-2 TRBV10-3 AIRRGGADYGYT
TRBJ1-3 TRBV7-9 ASSERLRPSY
TRBJ2-7 TRBV5-1 ASSLEAGRRYEQY
TRBJ1-2 TRBV7-6 ASSLGDRVGEGYT
TRBJ2-7 TRBV4-2 ASSQEGRTVDEQY
TRBJ1-1 TRBV6-1 ASSDLEGAGTEAF
TRBJ2-7 TRBV7-2 ASSLAYYEQY